These T cell receptor beta chains were read from a single sample in a study of response to subunit inactivated influenza vaccine. A single record per CDR3 protein comes from TCRdb applying MiXCR to the RT-PCR reads. The sample includes 800,000 to 1,000,000 distinct CDR3 sequences, 21% seen only once; the top ten take 10%. The specimen was PBMCs from blood, collected more than 4 days after vaccination. These receptors all come from a man between 50 and 59 years old who received an inactivated influenza vaccine. The conserved cysteine and the conserved F or W are not part of the CDR3 here. Fields, in order: V gene, J gene, clone size, CDR3 protein. Clone size is shown for a subset of rows, as once, few, many or a class of expanded clone.

V gene: TRBV11-2; J gene: TRBJ2-1; clone size: few; CDR3 protein: ASSTRGTSGISYNEQF
V gene: TRBV9; J gene: TRBJ2-1; clone size: few; CDR3 protein: ASSVSGKTYNEQF
V gene: TRBV12-3/TRBV12-4; J gene: TRBJ2-3; clone size: many; CDR3 protein: ASSPTTTDTQY
V gene: TRBV15; J gene: TRBJ2-1; clone size: .; CDR3 protein: ATSRAGTGMDEQF
V gene: TRBV5-1; J gene: TRBJ1-1; clone size: few; CDR3 protein: ASSLGGSGGNTEAF
V gene: TRBV29-1; J gene: TRBJ2-5; clone size: few; CDR3 protein: SVSVQRRETQY
V gene: TRBV29-1; J gene: TRBJ2-1; clone size: few; CDR3 protein: SVTVAGGIYEQF
V gene: TRBV29-1; J gene: TRBJ2-7; clone size: .; CDR3 protein: SVETGRASYEQY
V gene: TRBV12-3/TRBV12-4; J gene: TRBJ2-1; clone size: many; CDR3 protein: ASSFAYNEQF
V gene: TRBV7-2; J gene: TRBJ2-7; clone size: many; CDR3 protein: ASSRLAGPAYEQY
V gene: TRBV5-1; J gene: TRBJ1-1; clone size: .; CDR3 protein: ASSLTFPAPIGAEAF
V gene: TRBV18; J gene: TRBJ1-4; clone size: few; CDR3 protein: ASSPGGRRNEKLF
V gene: TRBV7-9; J gene: TRBJ1-2; clone size: .; CDR3 protein: ASVSPVNYGYT
V gene: TRBV6-1; J gene: TRBJ2-5; clone size: many; CDR3 protein: ASSPYGTGNIETQY
V gene: TRBV7-9; J gene: TRBJ2-7; clone size: .; CDR3 protein: ASSSAGQGASYEQY
V gene: TRBV20-1; J gene: TRBJ2-3; clone size: few; CDR3 protein: SATAGGHTDTQY
V gene: TRBV27; J gene: TRBJ2-6; clone size: .; CDR3 protein: ASSHNREGANVLT
V gene: TRBV6-5; J gene: TRBJ2-2; clone size: .; CDR3 protein: ASSYSGGVDTGELF
V gene: TRBV29-1; J gene: TRBJ2-7; clone size: .; CDR3 protein: SALRASEQY
V gene: TRBV24-1; J gene: TRBJ2-2; clone size: few; CDR3 protein: ATSLRQGRAGELF
V gene: TRBV18; J gene: TRBJ2-6; clone size: .; CDR3 protein: ASSPSNSGANVLT
V gene: TRBV13; J gene: TRBJ2-1; clone size: few; CDR3 protein: ASTSRGPYNEQF
V gene: TRBV5-1; J gene: TRBJ1-1; clone size: many; CDR3 protein: ASSLDSLNTEAF
V gene: TRBV6-5; J gene: TRBJ2-5; clone size: few; CDR3 protein: ASSYFGGVGQETQY
V gene: TRBV6-1; J gene: TRBJ2-2; clone size: .; CDR3 protein: ASRTQGASTGELF
V gene: TRBV12-3/TRBV12-4; J gene: TRBJ1-2; clone size: .; CDR3 protein: ASSSSYGDGYT
V gene: TRBV9; J gene: TRBJ2-1; clone size: few; CDR3 protein: ASSVVAGVGNEQF
V gene: TRBV20-1; J gene: TRBJ2-3; clone size: few; CDR3 protein: SAHWAADTQY
V gene: TRBV6-1; J gene: TRBJ2-2; clone size: .; CDR3 protein: ASQQGRNTGELF
V gene: TRBV20-1; J gene: TRBJ2-3; clone size: .; CDR3 protein: SARMWDTQY
V gene: TRBV12-3/TRBV12-4; J gene: TRBJ2-2; clone size: .; CDR3 protein: ASSLIGDGELF
V gene: TRBV12-3/TRBV12-4; J gene: TRBJ2-1; clone size: few; CDR3 protein: ASTMDYASNEQF
V gene: TRBV12-3/TRBV12-4; J gene: TRBJ2-3; clone size: many; CDR3 protein: ASSSITDTQY
V gene: TRBV7-6; J gene: TRBJ2-3; clone size: .; CDR3 protein: ASSSALTDTQY
V gene: TRBV2; J gene: TRBJ2-2; clone size: many; CDR3 protein: ASSETGAGLF
V gene: TRBV19; J gene: TRBJ2-7; clone size: .; CDR3 protein: ASSTPPGQGNREQY
V gene: TRBV2; J gene: TRBJ2-1; clone size: .; CDR3 protein: ASSPFGGGSSYNEQF
V gene: TRBV12-3/TRBV12-4; J gene: TRBJ2-3; clone size: few; CDR3 protein: ASRPSGAPSETQY
V gene: TRBV12-3/TRBV12-4; J gene: TRBJ2-5; clone size: many; CDR3 protein: ASSLGYTGGLQETQY
V gene: TRBV18; J gene: TRBJ2-7; clone size: few; CDR3 protein: ASSPGPGGSYEQY
V gene: TRBV20-1; J gene: TRBJ2-2; clone size: .; CDR3 protein: SARDMTGNTGELF
V gene: TRBV6-1; J gene: TRBJ2-1; clone size: few; CDR3 protein: ASSDPSYNEQF
V gene: TRBV5-1; J gene: TRBJ1-1; clone size: many; CDR3 protein: ASTRDSLNTEAF
V gene: TRBV6-1; J gene: TRBJ1-5; clone size: few; CDR3 protein: ASSPERRGTANQPQH
V gene: TRBV5-1; J gene: TRBJ1-6; clone size: .; CDR3 protein: ASSLEGSLGNSPLH
V gene: TRBV29-1; J gene: TRBJ1-4; clone size: few; CDR3 protein: SANRGTNEKLF
V gene: TRBV18; J gene: TRBJ2-2; clone size: few; CDR3 protein: ASSPQGSRNTGELF
V gene: TRBV20-1; J gene: TRBJ2-3; clone size: .; CDR3 protein: SAVPEGSRSTDTQY
V gene: TRBV20-1; J gene: TRBJ2-2; clone size: few; CDR3 protein: SARDPIQGNTGELF
V gene: TRBV28; J gene: TRBJ2-2; clone size: few; CDR3 protein: ASSLGLVVGRSDPQENTGELF
V gene: TRBV7-2; J gene: TRBJ2-3; clone size: few; CDR3 protein: ASSSGLAGASDTQY
V gene: TRBV5-1; J gene: TRBJ2-5; clone size: many; CDR3 protein: ASSWGNAGMETQY
V gene: TRBV5-1; J gene: TRBJ1-2; clone size: .; CDR3 protein: ASQKGGEYGYT
V gene: TRBV27; J gene: TRBJ2-2; clone size: .; CDR3 protein: ANKGGGYIGELF
V gene: TRBV7-2; J gene: TRBJ1-3; clone size: .; CDR3 protein: ASSEGQFSGNTIY
V gene: TRBV18; J gene: TRBJ2-5; clone size: few; CDR3 protein: ASSEGLAQETQY
V gene: TRBV20-1; J gene: TRBJ1-2; clone size: few; CDR3 protein: SARGDRLYGYT
V gene: TRBV20-1; J gene: TRBJ2-1; clone size: .; CDR3 protein: SARETLRDEQF